These 12 T cell receptor beta chains were sequenced from one sample in a study of PD-1 blockade in classical Hodgkin lymphoma. All patients experienced relapse after autologous stem cell transplantation, and brentuximab vedotin exposure was variable. The data were produced by immunoSEQ multiplex PCR, yet TCRdb's version contains in-frame clones alone and is incomplete. The sample yields approximately 43,000 clones, about 86% seen once. The sequences come from peripheral blood mononuclear cells (PBMCs), collected before the second cycle of nivolumab. Source of these receptors: a human donor with classical Hodgkin lymphoma.

In DNA form, the CDR3 reads TGTGCCAGCAGCCTACCCGGGACAGGGGGATACGAGCAGTACTTC. The encoded protein is CASSLPGTGGYEQYF. The chain carries TRBV5-4 and TRBJ2-7, with TRBD1 matching 11 bases. Germline-derived CDR1 and CDR2 are SGHNT and YYREEE (reference sequence). Unmatched junction bases numbered 7, after V lost 4 bases and J lost 4 bases. The CDR3 has 15 residues.

The chain couples TRBV5-1 to TRBJ1-1; a possible D gene is TRBD1 (5 bases). Germline V CDR1 and CDR2: SGHRS, YFSETQ. The CDR3 totals 17 residues. V lost 3 bases and J lost 0, with 18 bases in between. CDR3 DNA sequence: TGCGCCAGCAGCTGGGGTGGGGCCCGGGGCATGAACACTGAAGCTTTCTTT. This gives the protein CASSWGGARGMNTEAFF. The whole variable domain, remainder taken from reference TRBV5-1 and TRBJ1-1, is KAGVTQTPRYLIKTRGQQVTLSCSPISGHRSVSWYQQTPGQGLQFLFEYFSETQRNKGNFPGRFSGRQFSNSRSEMNVSTLELGDSALYLCASSWGGARGMNTEAFFGQGTRLTVV.

This chain uses TRBV4-3 with TRBJ2-4; D is possibly TRBD1 (6 bases). The CDR3 length is 14 residues. The germline V gene encodes CDR1 LGHNA and CDR2 YSLEER. V was pared by 2 bases and J by 8 bases, with 13 bases between. CDR3 in DNA: TGCGCCAGCAGCCAATTCTCAGGGGAAGACATTCAGTACTTC. Translation gives CASSQFSGEDIQYF.

The CDR3 coding sequence is TGTGCCAGCAGCCTCAACCACGCAGGGCAGGCAGATACGCAGTATTTT. Its translation is CASSLNHAGQADTQYF. This chain links TRBV14 with TRBJ2-3; possible D gene TRBD1, 5 bases. Trimming took off 4 bases at V and 4 bases at J, with 18 bases between the two ends. The CDR3 consists of 16 residues. CDR1 and CDR2 from the germline V gene are SGHDN and FVKESK.

The V gene is TRBV28, the J gene TRBJ2-3; D gene uncertain. CDR1 and CDR2 from the germline V gene are MDHEN and SYDVKM. The CDR3 runs to 17 residues. V lost 6 bases, J lost 4 bases, and 23 bases lay in between. The CDR3 DNA follows: TGTGCCAGCAGCAACCCCTTACAGAGCCTCCTCTCAGATACGCAGTATTTT. Its translation: CASSNPLQSLLSDTQYF.

This clone occurred a few times. CDR3 amino acids: CASSQGSPTSGGYSYEQYF. The CDR3 coding sequence is TGTGCCAGCAGCCAAGGGAGCCCTACTAGCGGGGGGTACTCCTACGAGCAGTACTTC. The genes are TRBV4-2 and TRBJ2-7; TRBD2 matches 12 bases. V was clipped by 1 base and J by 0 bases; unmatched bases: 10. Per the germline V gene, CDR1 is LGHNA and CDR2 is YNFKEQ. The CDR3 runs 19 residues.

This clone occurred once. The V and J genes are TRBV4-3 and TRBJ2-5; the D call may be TRBD1 or TRBD2 (6 bases each). The CDR3 is made up of 16 amino acids. The germline V gene encodes CDR1 LGHNA and CDR2 YSLEER. Trimming removed 0 bases from V and 4 bases from J, with 15 bases in between. The CDR3 sequence is CASSQDRPGAGETQYF. CDR3 sequence (DNA): TGCGCCAGCAGCCAAGATCGCCCGGGGGCAGGAGAGACCCAGTACTTC.

Comment on this clone: A clone one base away is much larger, so this may be a read error. This sequence joins TRBV4-2 and TRBJ1-1; a weak D match, TRBD1 (5 bases). The CDR3 extends over 15 amino acids. Germline V gives CDR1 LGHNA, CDR2 YNFKEQ. Trimming shortened V by 4 bases and J by 4 bases, and 16 bases separated the two germline ends. CDR3 sequence reads: CASSPIGTASTEAFF. The DNA for the CDR3 is TGTGCCAGCAGCCCAATAGGGACGGCCAGCACTGAAGCTTTCTTT.

V gene TRBV13 combines with J gene TRBJ2-1; 9 bases match TRBD2. This CDR3 spans 19 amino acids. The ends lost 6 bases at V and 8 bases at J; junction bases unmatched: 23. Germline V gives CDR1 PRHDT, CDR2 FYEKMQ (reference sequence). The DNA for the CDR3 is TGTGCCAGCAGTGGCCCCTTGGGTAGCGGGAGCATACTATCAGATGAGCAGTTCTTC. Its translation is CASSGPLGSGSILSDEQFF.

This rearrangement joins TRBV5-1 to TRBJ2-7; D may correspond to TRBD1 or TRBD2 (5 bases each). Germline assignment: CDR1 SGHRS and CDR2 YFSETQ. V lost 4 bases to trimming and J lost 6 bases, with 17 bases between them. The CDR3 extends over 14 amino acids. In nucleotides, the CDR3 is TGCGCCAGCAGCCCGAAGGGACGGGACGGCGAGCAGTACTTC. The encoded protein is CASSPKGRDGEQYF.

The rearrangement links TRBV6-1 to TRBJ1-4; D gene unclear. Germline V gene lookup returns CDR1 MNHNS and CDR2 SASEGT. There are 14 residues in the CDR3. V gave up 6 bases and J gave up 4 bases, with 12 bases separating them. The CDR3 DNA follows: TGTGCCAGCAGAACCGACACCTATAATGAAAAACTGTTTTTT. It translates to CASRTDTYNEKLFF.

J is TRBJ2-5 and V is TRBV19; no firm D call. V was clipped by 5 bases and J by 0 bases, with 7 bases between them. The CDR3 has 13 residues. Germline-derived CDR1 and CDR2 are LNHDA and SQIVND (reference sequence). The CDR3: CASSFTYQETQYF. Written as DNA, the CDR3 is TGTGCCAGTAGTTTCACGTACCAAGAGACCCAGTACTTC.